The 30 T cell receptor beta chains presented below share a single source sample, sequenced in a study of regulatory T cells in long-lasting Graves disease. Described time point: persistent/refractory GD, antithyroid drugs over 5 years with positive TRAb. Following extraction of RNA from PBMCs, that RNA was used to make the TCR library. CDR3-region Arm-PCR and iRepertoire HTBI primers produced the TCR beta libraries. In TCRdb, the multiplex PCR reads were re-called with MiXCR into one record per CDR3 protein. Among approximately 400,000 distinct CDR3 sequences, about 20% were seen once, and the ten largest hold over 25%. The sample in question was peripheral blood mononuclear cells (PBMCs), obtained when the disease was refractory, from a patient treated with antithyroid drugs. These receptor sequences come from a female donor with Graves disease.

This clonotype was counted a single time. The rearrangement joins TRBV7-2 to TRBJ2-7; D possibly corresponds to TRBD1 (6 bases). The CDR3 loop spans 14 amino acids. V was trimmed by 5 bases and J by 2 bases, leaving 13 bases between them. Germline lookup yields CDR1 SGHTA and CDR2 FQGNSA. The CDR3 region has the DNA TGTGCCAGCAGCACCGGGACAACAACCTACGAGCAGTACTTC. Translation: CASSTGTTTYEQYF.

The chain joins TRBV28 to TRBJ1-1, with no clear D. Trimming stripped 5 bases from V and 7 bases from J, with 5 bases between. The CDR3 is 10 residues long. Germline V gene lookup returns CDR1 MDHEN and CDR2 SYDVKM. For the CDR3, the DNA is TGTGCCAGCAGTAGCCTTGAAGCTTTCTTT. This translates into CASSSLEAFF.

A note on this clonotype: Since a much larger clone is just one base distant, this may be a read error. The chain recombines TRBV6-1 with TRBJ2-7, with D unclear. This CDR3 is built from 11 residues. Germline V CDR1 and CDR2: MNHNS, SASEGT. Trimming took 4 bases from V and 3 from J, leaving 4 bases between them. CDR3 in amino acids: CASSVIYEQYF. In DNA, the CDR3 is TGTGCCAGCAGTGTTATCTACGAGCAGTACTTC.

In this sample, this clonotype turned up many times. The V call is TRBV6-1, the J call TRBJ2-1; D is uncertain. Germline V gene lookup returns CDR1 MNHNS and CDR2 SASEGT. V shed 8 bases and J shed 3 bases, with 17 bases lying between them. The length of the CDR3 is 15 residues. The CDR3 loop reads CASSGGTRDYNEQFF. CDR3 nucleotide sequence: TGTGCCAGCTCGGGCGGAACTCGAGACTACAATGAGCAGTTCTTC.

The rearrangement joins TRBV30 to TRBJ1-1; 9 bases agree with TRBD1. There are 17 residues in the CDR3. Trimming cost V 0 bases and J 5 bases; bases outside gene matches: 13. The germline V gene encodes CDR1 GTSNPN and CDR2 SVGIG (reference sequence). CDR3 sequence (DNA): TGTGCCTGGAGTGTCGGAGGGACAGGGCTCGAAAATACTGAAGCTTTCTTT. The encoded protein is CAWSVGGTGLENTEAFF.

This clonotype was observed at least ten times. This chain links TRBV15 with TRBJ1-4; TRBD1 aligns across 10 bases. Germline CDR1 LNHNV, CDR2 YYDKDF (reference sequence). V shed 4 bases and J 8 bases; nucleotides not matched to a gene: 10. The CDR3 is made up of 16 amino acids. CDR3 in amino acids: CATSKRQGQGREKLFF. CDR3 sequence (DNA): TGTGCCACCAGCAAAAGACAGGGACAGGGGAGAGAAAAACTGTTTTTT.

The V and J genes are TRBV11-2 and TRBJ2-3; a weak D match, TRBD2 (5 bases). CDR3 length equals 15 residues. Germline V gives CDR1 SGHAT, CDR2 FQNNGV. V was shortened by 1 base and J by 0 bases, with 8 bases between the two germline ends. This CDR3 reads CASSLAGISTDTQYF. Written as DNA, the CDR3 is TGTGCCAGCAGCTTAGCGGGAATCAGCACAGATACGCAGTATTTT.

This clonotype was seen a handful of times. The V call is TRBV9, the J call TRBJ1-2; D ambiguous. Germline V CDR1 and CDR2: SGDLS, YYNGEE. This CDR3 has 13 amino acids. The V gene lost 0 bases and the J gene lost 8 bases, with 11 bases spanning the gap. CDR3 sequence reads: CASSVEVGTGYTF. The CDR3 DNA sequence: TGTGCCAGCAGCGTAGAGGTCGGCACCGGCTACACCTTC.

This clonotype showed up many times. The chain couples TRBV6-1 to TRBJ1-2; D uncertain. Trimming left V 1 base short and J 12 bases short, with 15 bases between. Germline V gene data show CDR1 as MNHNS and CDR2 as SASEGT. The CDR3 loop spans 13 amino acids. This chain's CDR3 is CASSEVSSSRHTF. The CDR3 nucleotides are TGTGCCAGCAGTGAAGTCTCGAGTTCGCGACACACCTTC.

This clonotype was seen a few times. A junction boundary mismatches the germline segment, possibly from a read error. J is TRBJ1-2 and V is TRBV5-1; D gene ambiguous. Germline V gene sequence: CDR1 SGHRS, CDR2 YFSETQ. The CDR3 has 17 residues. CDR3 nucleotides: TGTGCCAGCAGCTTGCGATTTCTGCAGGCGATTAACTATGGCTACACCTTC. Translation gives CASSLRFLQAINYGYTF.

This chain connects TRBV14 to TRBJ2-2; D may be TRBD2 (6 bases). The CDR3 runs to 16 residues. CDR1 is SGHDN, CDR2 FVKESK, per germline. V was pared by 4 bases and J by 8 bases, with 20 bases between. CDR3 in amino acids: CASSLIRGLTTGELFF. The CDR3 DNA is TGTGCCAGCAGCCTGATTCGCGGACTAACTACTGGGGAGCTGTTTTTT.

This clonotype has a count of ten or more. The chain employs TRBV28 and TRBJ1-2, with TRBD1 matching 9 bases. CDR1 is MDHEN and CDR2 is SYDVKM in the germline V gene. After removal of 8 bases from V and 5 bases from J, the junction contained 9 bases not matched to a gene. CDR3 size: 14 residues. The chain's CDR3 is CASRETGTGYGYTF. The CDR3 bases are TGTGCCAGCCGCGAAACCGGGACAGGGTATGGCTACACCTTC.

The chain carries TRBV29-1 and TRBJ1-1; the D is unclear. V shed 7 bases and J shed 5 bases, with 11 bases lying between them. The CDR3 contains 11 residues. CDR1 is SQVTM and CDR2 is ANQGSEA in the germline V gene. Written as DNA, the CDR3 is TGCAGCGCCCCCGAGGGTACTGAAGCTTTCTTT. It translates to CSAPEGTEAFF.

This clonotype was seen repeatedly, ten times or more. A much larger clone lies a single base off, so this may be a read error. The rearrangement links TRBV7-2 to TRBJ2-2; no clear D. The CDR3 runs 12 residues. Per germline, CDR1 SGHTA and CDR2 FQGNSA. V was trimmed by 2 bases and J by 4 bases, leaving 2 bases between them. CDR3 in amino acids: CASSLTTGELFF. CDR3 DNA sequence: TGTGCCAGCAGCTTAACCACCGGGGAGCTGTTTTTT.

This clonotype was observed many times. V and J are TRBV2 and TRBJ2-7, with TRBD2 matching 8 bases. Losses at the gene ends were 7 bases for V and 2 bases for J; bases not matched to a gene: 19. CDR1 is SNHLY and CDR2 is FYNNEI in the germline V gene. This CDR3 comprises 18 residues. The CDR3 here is CASILVRGLTGGPYEQYF. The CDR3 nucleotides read TGTGCCAGCATCTTAGTGCGGGGATTGACGGGAGGGCCCTACGAGCAGTACTTC.

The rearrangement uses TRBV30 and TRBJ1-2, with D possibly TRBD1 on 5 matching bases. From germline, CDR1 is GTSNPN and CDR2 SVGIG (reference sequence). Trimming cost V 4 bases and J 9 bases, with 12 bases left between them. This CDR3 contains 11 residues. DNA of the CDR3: TGTGCCTGGAAAGCAGGGAGGAGCTACACCTTC. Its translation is CAWKAGRSYTF. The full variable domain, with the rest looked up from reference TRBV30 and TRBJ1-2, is SQTIHQWPATLVQPVGSPLSLECTVEGTSNPNLYWYRQAAGRGLQLLFYSVGIGQISSEVPQNLSASRPQDRQFILSSKKLLLSDSGFYLCAWKAGRSYTFGSGTRLTVV.

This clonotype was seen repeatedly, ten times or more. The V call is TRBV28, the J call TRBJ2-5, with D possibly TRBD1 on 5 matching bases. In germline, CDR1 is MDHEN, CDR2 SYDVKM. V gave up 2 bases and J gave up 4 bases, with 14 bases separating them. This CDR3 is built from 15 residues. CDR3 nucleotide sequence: TGTGCCAGCAGTTTAGGGGCTAGGGTCCTAGAGACCCAGTACTTC. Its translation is CASSLGARVLETQYF.

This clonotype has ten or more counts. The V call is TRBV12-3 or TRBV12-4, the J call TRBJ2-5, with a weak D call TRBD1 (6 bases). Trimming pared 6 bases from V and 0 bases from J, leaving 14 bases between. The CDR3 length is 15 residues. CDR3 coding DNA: TGTGCCAGCAGAGCCGACAGGTCCTACCAAGAGACCCAGTACTTC. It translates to CASRADRSYQETQYF.

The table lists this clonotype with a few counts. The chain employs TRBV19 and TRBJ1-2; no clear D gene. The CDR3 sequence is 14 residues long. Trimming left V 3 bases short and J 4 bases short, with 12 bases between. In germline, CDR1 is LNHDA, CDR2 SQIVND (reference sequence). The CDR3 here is CASSIAQSTYGYTF. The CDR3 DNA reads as TGTGCCAGTAGTATCGCTCAATCAACCTATGGCTACACCTTC. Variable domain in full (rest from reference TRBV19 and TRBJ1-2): DGGITQSPKYLFRKEGQNVTLSCEQNLNHDAMYWYRQDPGQGLRLIYYSQIVNDFQKGDIAEGYSVSREKKESFPLTVTSAQKNPTAFYLCASSIAQSTYGYTFGSGTRLTVV.

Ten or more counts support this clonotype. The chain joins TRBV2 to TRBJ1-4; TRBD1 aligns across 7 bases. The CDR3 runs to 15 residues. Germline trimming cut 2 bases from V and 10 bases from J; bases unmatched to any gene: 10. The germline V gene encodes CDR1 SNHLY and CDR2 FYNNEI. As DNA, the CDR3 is TGTGCCAGCAGTGAATCAACAGGGGTGGTTTCAAAACTGTTTTTT. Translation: CASSESTGVVSKLFF.

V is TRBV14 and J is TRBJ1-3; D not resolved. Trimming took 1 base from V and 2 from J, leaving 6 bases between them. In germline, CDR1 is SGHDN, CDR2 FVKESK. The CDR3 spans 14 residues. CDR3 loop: CASSQVRAGNTIYF. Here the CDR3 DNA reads TGTGCCAGCAGCCAAGTTCGGGCTGGAAACACCATATATTTT.

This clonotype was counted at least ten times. The CDR3 nucleotides read TGTGCCAGCAGCTTAGGATGGCGGACTAGCGGGAGGGGGTACGAGCAGTACTTC. Residues: CASSLGWRTSGRGYEQYF. The chain uses TRBV7-8 and TRBJ2-7, with TRBD2 matching over 15 bases. Looked up from germline, CDR1 is SGHVS and CDR2 is FQNEAQ. The CDR3 spans 18 residues. V shed 1 base and J 4 bases; nucleotides not matched to a gene: 8.

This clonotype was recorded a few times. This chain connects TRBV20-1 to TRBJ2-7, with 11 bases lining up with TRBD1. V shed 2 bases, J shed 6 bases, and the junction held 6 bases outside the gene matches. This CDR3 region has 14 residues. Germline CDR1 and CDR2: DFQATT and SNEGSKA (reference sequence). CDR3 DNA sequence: TGCAGTGCTAGACACCGGGACAGGGGGTTCGAGCAGTACTTC. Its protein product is CSARHRDRGFEQYF.

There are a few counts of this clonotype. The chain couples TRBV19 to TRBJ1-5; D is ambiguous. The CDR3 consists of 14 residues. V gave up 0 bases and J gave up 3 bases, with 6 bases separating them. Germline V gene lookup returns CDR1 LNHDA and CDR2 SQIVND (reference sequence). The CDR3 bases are TGTGCCAGTAGTATAGATTACCCCAATCAGCCCCAGCATTTT. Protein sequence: CASSIDYPNQPQHF.

CDR3 protein: CSARTSYSYNEQFF. In DNA form, the CDR3 reads TGCAGTGCTAGGACTAGCTACTCCTACAATGAGCAGTTCTTC. V is TRBV20-1 and J is TRBJ2-1; 7 bases are shared with TRBD2. The junction had 2 bases not matched to a gene; V was cut back by 3 bases and J by 0 bases. The CDR3 runs 14 residues. CDR1 DFQATT and CDR2 SNEGSKA come from the germline V gene (reference sequence).

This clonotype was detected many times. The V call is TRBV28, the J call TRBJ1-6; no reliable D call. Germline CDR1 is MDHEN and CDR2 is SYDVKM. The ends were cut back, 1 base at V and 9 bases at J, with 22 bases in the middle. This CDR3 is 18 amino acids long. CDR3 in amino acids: CASSLSALRTARFSPLHF. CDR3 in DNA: TGTGCCAGCAGTTTATCGGCCCTTCGAACCGCGAGGTTTTCACCCCTCCACTTT. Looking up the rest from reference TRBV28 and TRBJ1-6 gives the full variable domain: DVKVTQSSRYLVKRTGEKVFLECVQDMDHENMFWYRQDPGLGLRLIYFSYDVKMKEKGDIPEGYSVSREKKERFSLILESASTNQTSMYLCASSLSALRTARFSPLHFGNGTRLTVT.

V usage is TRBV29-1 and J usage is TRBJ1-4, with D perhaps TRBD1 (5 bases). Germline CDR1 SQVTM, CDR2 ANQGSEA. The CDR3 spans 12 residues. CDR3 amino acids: CTIRDGGEKLFF. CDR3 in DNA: TGCACCATTCGGGACGGCGGTGAAAAACTGTTTTTT.

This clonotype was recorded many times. The CDR3 reads CSVDPTGQNIQYF. CDR3 nucleotides: TGCAGCGTTGATCCGACAGGGCAAAACATTCAGTACTTC. The rearrangement joins TRBV29-1 to TRBJ2-4; 7 nucleotides match TRBD1. CDR3 size: 13 residues. Trimming took 3 bases from V and 5 from J; bases not matched to a gene: 4. Germline CDR1 SQVTM, CDR2 ANQGSEA.

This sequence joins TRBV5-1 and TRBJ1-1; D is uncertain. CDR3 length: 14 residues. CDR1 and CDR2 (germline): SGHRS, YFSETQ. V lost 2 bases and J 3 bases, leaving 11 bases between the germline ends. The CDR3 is CASSFVVGDTEAFF. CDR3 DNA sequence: TGCGCCAGCAGCTTCGTGGTTGGTGACACTGAAGCTTTCTTT.

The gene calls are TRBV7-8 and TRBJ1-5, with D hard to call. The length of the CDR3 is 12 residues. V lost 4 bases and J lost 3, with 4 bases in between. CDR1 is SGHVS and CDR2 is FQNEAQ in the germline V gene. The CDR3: CASSSNNQPQHF. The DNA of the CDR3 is TGTGCCAGCAGCTCCAACAATCAGCCCCAGCATTTT.